This is a list of T cell receptor beta chains from one sample in a study of blood T cell repertoires in COVID-19. Profiling relied on immunoSEQ multiplex PCR, and the TCRdb table lists in-frame clones only, not all of them. Here the sample spans around 350,000 clones, around 87% being singletons. Sequencing input: peripheral blood. These receptor sequences come from a human donor in a cohort sampled during active COVID-19. The CDR3 runs from the conserved cysteine through the conserved F or W. Fields, in order: D gene, V gene, clone size, J gene, CDR3 protein, CDR3 DNA. A D gene is named only where the DNA matches it firmly. Not all rows give a size; the values are once, few, many and, for expanded clones, a class.

d_gene: TRBD1
v_gene: TRBV2
abundance: .
j_gene: TRBJ2-2
CDR3aa: CASSRTGQTGELFF
CDR3nt: TGTGCCAGCAGTCGGACAGGGCAGACCGGGGAGCTGTTTTTT

d_gene: .
v_gene: TRBV11-2
abundance: .
j_gene: TRBJ2-7
CDR3aa: CASSSEVGYEQYF
CDR3nt: TGTGCCAGCAGCTCGGAGGTGGGTTACGAGCAGTACTTC

d_gene: TRBD1
v_gene: TRBV4-2
abundance: .
j_gene: TRBJ1-2
CDR3aa: CASSQNAPKRTGYYGYTF
CDR3nt: TGTGCCAGCAGCCAAAACGCTCCGAAAAGGACAGGCTACTATGGCTACACCTTC

d_gene: .
v_gene: TRBV5-1
abundance: .
j_gene: TRBJ2-1
CDR3aa: CASSFSGSSYNEQFF
CDR3nt: TGCGCCAGCAGCTTTAGCGGAAGCTCCTACAATGAGCAGTTCTTC

d_gene: .
v_gene: TRBV10-3
abundance: .
j_gene: TRBJ1-1
CDR3aa: CAISGRPALNTEAFF
CDR3nt: TGTGCCATCAGTGGGCGGCCGGCCTTGAACACTGAAGCTTTCTTT

d_gene: TRBD2
v_gene: TRBV11-2
abundance: .
j_gene: TRBJ2-5
CDR3aa: CASSLGQRDPRVAQYF
CDR3nt: TGTGCCAGCAGCTTAGGCCAGCGGGACCCAAGAGTGGCCCAGTACTTC

d_gene: .
v_gene: TRBV6-1
abundance: .
j_gene: TRBJ1-3
CDR3aa: CASSEQGRNTIYF
CDR3nt: TGTGCCAGCAGTGAACAGGGTAGAAACACCATATATTTT

d_gene: TRBD1
v_gene: TRBV19
abundance: .
j_gene: TRBJ2-5
CDR3aa: CASSGTGFLETQYF
CDR3nt: TGTGCCAGTTCCGGGACAGGGTTTTTAGAGACCCAGTACTTC

d_gene: .
v_gene: TRBV6-4
abundance: .
j_gene: TRBJ2-3
CDR3aa: CASSDSADTQYF
CDR3nt: TGTGCCAGCAGTGACTCGGCTGATACGCAGTATTTT

d_gene: .
v_gene: TRBV12-3/TRBV12-4
abundance: .
j_gene: TRBJ2-1
CDR3aa: CASSFGYNEQFF
CDR3nt: TGTGCCAGCAGTTTCGGCTACAATGAGCAGTTCTTC

d_gene: .
v_gene: TRBV19
abundance: .
j_gene: TRBJ1-4
CDR3aa: CASSIDRRNEKLFF
CDR3nt: TGTGCCAGTAGTATAGATCGGAGAAATGAAAAACTGTTTTTT

d_gene: .
v_gene: TRBV2
abundance: .
j_gene: TRBJ2-1
CDR3aa: CASSESFRDNEQFF
CDR3nt: TGTGCCAGCAGTGAATCGTTCAGGGACAATGAGCAGTTCTTC

d_gene: .
v_gene: TRBV3-1/TRBV3-2
abundance: .
j_gene: TRBJ2-5
CDR3aa: CASSLGGGAGETQYF
CDR3nt: TGTGCCAGCAGCCTGGGCGGGGGCGCCGGGGAGACCCAGTACTTC

d_gene: TRBD2
v_gene: TRBV27
abundance: .
j_gene: TRBJ2-3
CDR3aa: CASSLPSRGGGTDTQYF
CDR3nt: TGTGCCAGCAGTTTACCCTCCCGCGGGGGTGGCACAGATACGCAGTATTTT

d_gene: .
v_gene: TRBV3-1/TRBV3-2
abundance: .
j_gene: TRBJ2-3
CDR3aa: CASSLRSGTDTQYF
CDR3nt: TGTGCCAGCAGCCTTCGCTCAGGGACAGATACGCAGTATTTT

d_gene: .
v_gene: TRBV11-2
abundance: .
j_gene: TRBJ1-6
CDR3aa: CASSLSTLVNSPLHF
CDR3nt: TGTGCCAGCAGCTTATCCACTTTAGTAAATTCACCCCTCCACTTT

d_gene: .
v_gene: TRBV18
abundance: few
j_gene: TRBJ2-7
CDR3aa: CASSPPVGDPYEQYF
CDR3nt: TGTGCCAGCTCACCACCGGTCGGGGATCCCTACGAGCAGTACTTC

d_gene: TRBD1
v_gene: TRBV28
abundance: .
j_gene: TRBJ1-5
CDR3aa: CASRRDRGIHQPQHF
CDR3nt: TGTGCCAGCAGAAGGGACAGGGGAATTCATCAGCCCCAGCATTTT

d_gene: TRBD1
v_gene: TRBV6-6
abundance: .
j_gene: TRBJ2-7
CDR3aa: CASSYSATGADEQYF
CDR3nt: TGTGCCAGCAGTTACTCAGCGACAGGGGCCGACGAGCAGTACTTC

d_gene: TRBD1
v_gene: TRBV6-5
abundance: .
j_gene: TRBJ2-2
CDR3aa: CASTPTGGIPGELFF
CDR3nt: TGTGCCAGCACTCCGACAGGGGGGATCCCCGGGGAGCTGTTTTTT

d_gene: TRBD1
v_gene: TRBV6-6
abundance: .
j_gene: TRBJ1-3
CDR3aa: CASRSRDRGGNTIYF
CDR3nt: TGTGCCAGCAGAAGCCGGGACAGGGGAGGAAACACCATATATTTT

d_gene: .
v_gene: TRBV5-4
abundance: .
j_gene: TRBJ2-7
CDR3aa: CASSLKAGASYEQYF
CDR3nt: TGTGCCAGCAGCTTGAAAGCGGGCGCATCCTACGAGCAGTACTTC

d_gene: .
v_gene: TRBV9
abundance: .
j_gene: TRBJ1-1
CDR3aa: CASSAREGTTTEAFF
CDR3nt: TGTGCCAGCAGCGCCCGAGAGGGCACGACCACTGAAGCTTTCTTT

d_gene: TRBD1
v_gene: TRBV28
abundance: .
j_gene: TRBJ1-4
CDR3aa: CASSQTGKNEKLFF
CDR3nt: TGTGCCAGCAGTCAGACAGGGAAAAATGAAAAACTGTTTTTT

d_gene: .
v_gene: TRBV9
abundance: .
j_gene: TRBJ2-5
CDR3aa: CASSAITGMGETQYF
CDR3nt: TGTGCCAGCAGCGCGATTACAGGGATGGGAGAGACCCAGTACTTC

d_gene: .
v_gene: TRBV6-4
abundance: few
j_gene: TRBJ2-7
CDR3aa: CASSDPRLYEQYF
CDR3nt: TGTGCCAGCAGTGACCCGAGGCTCTACGAGCAGTACTTC

d_gene: .
v_gene: TRBV15
abundance: .
j_gene: TRBJ1-2
CDR3aa: CATSSGGAINYGYTF
CDR3nt: TGTGCCACCAGCAGCGGGGGGGCAATCAACTATGGCTACACCTTC

d_gene: .
v_gene: TRBV2
abundance: .
j_gene: TRBJ2-7
CDR3aa: CASSEDSSEQYF
CDR3nt: TGTGCCAGCAGTGAAGACAGCTCCGAGCAGTACTTC

d_gene: TRBD1
v_gene: TRBV14
abundance: .
j_gene: TRBJ1-1
CDR3aa: CASSPPDRGLNTEAFF
CDR3nt: TGTGCCAGCAGCCCCCCCGACAGGGGACTGAACACTGAAGCTTTCTTT

d_gene: TRBD1
v_gene: TRBV6-1
abundance: few
j_gene: TRBJ1-1
CDR3aa: CASGGQGVGNTEAFF
CDR3nt: TGTGCCAGCGGGGGACAGGGTGTCGGGAACACTGAAGCTTTCTTT

d_gene: TRBD1
v_gene: TRBV7-9
abundance: .
j_gene: TRBJ1-3
CDR3aa: CASSLGQGSSGNTIYF
CDR3nt: TGTGCCAGCAGCCTGGGACAGGGAAGCTCTGGAAACACCATATATTTT

d_gene: TRBD1
v_gene: TRBV28
abundance: .
j_gene: TRBJ1-2
CDR3aa: CASSFNSAGGNYGYTF
CDR3nt: TGTGCCAGCAGTTTTAATAGTGCAGGGGGGAACTATGGCTACACCTTC

d_gene: .
v_gene: TRBV25-1
abundance: .
j_gene: TRBJ2-7
CDR3aa: CASTLGGGEQYF
CDR3nt: TGTGCCAGCACCCTAGGGGGGGGCGAGCAGTACTTC

d_gene: .
v_gene: TRBV30
abundance: .
j_gene: TRBJ1-2
CDR3aa: CAWSSRRPPVYGYTF
CDR3nt: TGTGCCTGGAGTAGCAGGCGACCCCCAGTCTATGGCTACACCTTC

d_gene: .
v_gene: TRBV4-2
abundance: .
j_gene: TRBJ2-1
CDR3aa: CASSQERGTNNEQFF
CDR3nt: TGTGCCAGCAGCCAAGAAAGGGGCACAAACAATGAGCAGTTCTTC